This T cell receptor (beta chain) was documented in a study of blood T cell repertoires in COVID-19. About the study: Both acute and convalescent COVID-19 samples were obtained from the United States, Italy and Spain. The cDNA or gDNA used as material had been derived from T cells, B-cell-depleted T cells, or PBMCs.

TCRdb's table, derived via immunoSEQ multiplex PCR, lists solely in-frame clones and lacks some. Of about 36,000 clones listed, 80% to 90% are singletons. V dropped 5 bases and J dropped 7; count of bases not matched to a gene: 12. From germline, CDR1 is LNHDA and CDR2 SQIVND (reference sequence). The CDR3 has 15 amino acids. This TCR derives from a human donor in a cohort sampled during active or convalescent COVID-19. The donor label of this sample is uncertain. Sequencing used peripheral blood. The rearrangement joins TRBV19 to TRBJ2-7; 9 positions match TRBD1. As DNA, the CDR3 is TGTGCCAGTAGTCTATCTACAGGGGGCCTAGGGGAGCAGTACTTC. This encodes CASSLSTGGLGEQYF.